This TCR beta chain stems from a study of blood T cell repertoires in COVID-19. Germline V CDR1 and CDR2: SEHNR, FQNEAQ (reference sequence). This CDR3 comprises 18 residues. V lost 4 bases and J lost 5; bases outside the gene matches: 16. Here immunoSEQ multiplex PCR was the method, and the copy in TCRdb shows in-frame clones only, minus some. The table includes 73,000 or so clones, around 83% detected once. The sample consisted of peripheral blood. The chain combines TRBV7-9 with TRBJ2-3, with 9 bases that match TRBD2. This sequence was found in a man between 45 and 60 years old with active COVID-19. The CDR3 DNA reads TGTGCCAGCAGCTCCTTTAGCGGGGGCCTGTTTTCTGAAGATACGCAGTATTTT. It codes for CASSSFSGGLFSEDTQYF. Using reference TRBV7-9 and TRBJ2-3 for the parts outside the CDR3, the full variable domain is DTGVSQNPRHKITKRGQNVTFRCDPISEHNRLYWYRQTLGQGPEFLTYFQNEAQLEKSRLLSDRFSAERPKGSFSTLEIQRTEQGDSAMYLCASSSFSGGLFSEDTQYFGPGTRLTVL.